Listed here is a single T cell receptor beta chain. Its antigen is unidentified. This sample is part of a study of CD8+ T cells in alopecia areata. Study-level points and caveats: On tofacitinib, scalp and blood still held many of the expanded lesional clones.

The treatment denotes: oral pan-JAK inhibitor, 5-10 mg twice daily. The germline CDR1 and CDR2 sequences are MGHRA and YSYEKL. This CDR3 spans 19 amino acids. The junction had 14 bases not matched to a gene; V was cut back by 4 bases and J by 0 bases. Reverse transcription of extracted RNA yielded cDNA, which provided the sequencing template. Measured with immunoSEQ multiplex PCR; TCRdb has only the in-frame clones, and not every one. Among more than 130,000 clones listed, roughly four fifths were seen once. Sequenced material: CD8+ T cells sorted from blood, taken at week 4, from a patient treated with tofacitinib. The source of this sequence is a human donor with alopecia areata. The V and J genes are TRBV4-1 and TRBJ2-3; 9 nucleotides line up with TRBD1. The CDR3 DNA reads TGCGCCAGCAGCCCAGAGAGGGCTACAGGGGGCTCTAGCACAGATACGCAGTATTTT. This translates into CASSPERATGGSSTDTQYF.